What follows describes a single T cell receptor beta chain. 13 Jbeta primers and 60 Vbeta primers were used for the PCR. The data were produced by immunoSEQ multiplex PCR, yet TCRdb's version contains in-frame clones alone and is incomplete. This sample has more than 110,000 clones, with around 79% found just once. The sample comes from a study of cytomegalovirus exposure and HLA in healthy donors. The source is a man in his late teens or twenties in good health and CMV-seronegative. Sequencing was carried out using PBMCs.

The CDR3: CASSLGQGLASPLHF. CDR3 coding DNA: TGTGCCAGCAGTTTAGGACAGGGGTTGGCTTCACCCCTCCACTTT. V is TRBV27 and J is TRBJ1-6, with TRBD1 identical over 9 bases. Per the germline V gene, CDR1 is MNHEY and CDR2 is SMNVEV (reference sequence). Trimming took 2 bases from V and 9 from J; bases not matched to a gene: 5. The CDR3 covers 15 residues.